This T cell receptor (beta chain) was obtained from a study of blood T cell repertoires in COVID-19. Study as a whole: Samples came from the United States, Italy and Spain, spanning acute and convalescent COVID-19. Sources were T cells, B-cell-depleted T cells, or PBMCs; the material itself was cDNA or gDNA.

Clones were sequenced by immunoSEQ multiplex PCR, and TCRdb holds only the in-frame ones, with some missing. The sample includes 200,000 to 250,000 clones, approximately 84% of them seen just once. The CDR3 loop spans 16 amino acids. The V and J ends lost 3 bases and 4 bases, in that order; junction bases with no gene match: 8. The germline gives CDR1 KGHSH, CDR2 LQKENI. The source is a woman of 80 years or more with acute or convalescent COVID-19. The source material was peripheral blood. This sequence joins TRBV18 and TRBJ1-3; TRBD1 matches 8 bases. CDR3 nucleotide sequence: TGTGCCAGCTCACCCAGGGACAGGACGGGAGGAAACACCATATATTTT. Protein product: CASSPRDRTGGNTIYF.